A selection of T cell receptor beta chains follows, all from one sample in a study of blood T cell repertoires in COVID-19. Sequenced by immunoSEQ multiplex PCR; TCRdb stores in-frame clones only, minus some. The repertoire has under 150,000 clones, over 75% of them found once; the top ten carry 6% to 8.5%. Material: peripheral blood. The receptors shown here come from a man in his fifties with acute or convalescent COVID-19. Each CDR3 is given with its conserved first and last residue. The D gene is left open where the match is weak. The listing skips clone size in some rows; elsewhere it reads once, few, many or a size class.

>.|TRBJ2-1|.|TRBV6-2/TRBV6-3
TGTGCCAGCAGTTTTTCAAGAGCGGTGAACAATGAGCAGTTCTTC
CASSFSRAVNNEQFF
>.|TRBJ1-3|few|TRBV3-1/TRBV3-2
TGTGCCAGCAGCCAACTTCCGGACACGAGCTCTGGAAACACCATATATTTT
CASSQLPDTSSGNTIYF
>TRBD2|TRBJ2-7|.|TRBV5-1
TGCGCCAGCAGCTTCGAACTAGCGGGAGTCGAGCAGTACTTC
CASSFELAGVEQYF
>.|TRBJ2-7|.|TRBV27
TGTGCCAGCAGTCAGCGCCAGGGGCTACCGTCCTACGAGCAGTACTTC
CASSQRQGLPSYEQYF
>TRBD1|TRBJ2-2|.|TRBV15
TGTGCCACCAGCAAAGGACAGGGGGTCACCGGGGAGCTGTTTTTT
CATSKGQGVTGELFF
>.|TRBJ1-1|.|TRBV11-2
TGTGCCAGCAGATTGACAGGATGGGGCACTGAAGCTTTCTTT
CASRLTGWGTEAFF
>.|TRBJ1-3|.|TRBV2
TGTGCCAGCAGTAGGTTTAATCAGGCCGACACCATATATTTT
CASSRFNQADTIYF
>TRBD1|TRBJ2-5|.|TRBV11-3
TGTGCCAGCAGCTTAGTATCAGGGGGCGTAGAGACCCAGTACTTC
CASSLVSGGVETQYF
>TRBD1|TRBJ2-5|once|TRBV9
TGTGCCAGCAGCGTCGCAGGGACAGTAAAAGAGACCCAGTACTTC
CASSVAGTVKETQYF
>TRBD1|TRBJ2-5|.|TRBV6-6
TGTGCCAGCAGTTTTCCGGGACAGGGGAAAGAGACCCAGTACTTC
CASSFPGQGKETQYF
>TRBD2|TRBJ2-1|.|TRBV19
TGTGCCAGTAGCTATAGCGGGAACACCTACAATGAGCAGTTCTTC
CASSYSGNTYNEQFF
>.|TRBJ1-6|once|TRBV3-1/TRBV3-2
TGTGCCAGCAGCCCGAGCTCCTATAATTCACCCCTCCACTTT
CASSPSSYNSPLHF
>TRBD2|TRBJ2-1|.|TRBV14
TGTGCCAGCAGCCAAGAACTAGCGGGTTCCTACAATGAGCAGTTCTTC
CASSQELAGSYNEQFF
>.|TRBJ1-1|.|TRBV18
TGTGCCAGCTCACCACCGGGGGGAAAGAACACTGAAGCTTTCTTT
CASSPPGGKNTEAFF
>.|TRBJ2-2|.|TRBV30
TGTGCCTGGAGCGGGACAAGATACACCGGGGAGCTGTTTTTT
CAWSGTRYTGELFF
>TRBD2|TRBJ2-3|.|TRBV11-3
TGTGCCAGCAGCTTTTCTTTAGCGGGAAGCACAGATACGCAGTATTTT
CASSFSLAGSTDTQYF
>.|TRBJ2-5|.|TRBV3-1/TRBV3-2
TGTGCCAGCAGCCAAGATTTGGCGGGCAAAGAGACCCAGTACTTC
CASSQDLAGKETQYF
>TRBD1|TRBJ1-1|.|TRBV12-3/TRBV12-4
TGTGCCAGCAGTTTTACAGGGGGCCCTGAAGCTTTCTTT
CASSFTGGPEAFF
>.|TRBJ2-2|.|TRBV2
TGTGCCAGCAGTGAAGTGGTGGCTAGCGACACCGGGGAGCTGTTTTTT
CASSEVVASDTGELFF
>TRBD1|TRBJ1-4|.|TRBV9
TGTGCCAGCAGCGTAGGACAGGGGGCTAATGAAAAACTGTTTTTT
CASSVGQGANEKLFF
>.|TRBJ1-5|.|TRBV28
TGTGCCAGCAGTTTAGACACAGGGTCGGGTCAGCCCCAGCATTTT
CASSLDTGSGQPQHF
>.|TRBJ1-1|.|TRBV18
TGTGCCAGCTCACCACGCGCGGACATGAACACTGAAGCTTTCTTT
CASSPRADMNTEAFF
>TRBD1|TRBJ2-7|.|TRBV2
TGTGCCAGCACTGCGACAGGGGTCTCCTACGAGCAGTACTTC
CASTATGVSYEQYF
>.|TRBJ1-5|few|TRBV3-1/TRBV3-2
TGTGCCAGCAGTGGCAGGGGCAATCAGCCCCAGCATTTT
CASSGRGNQPQHF
>.|TRBJ1-6|.|TRBV6-5
TGTGCCAGCATATCAGGACAAAGTTCACCCCTCCACTTT
CASISGQSSPLHF
>.|TRBJ2-2|.|TRBV7-9
TGTGCCAGCAGCTACAGGGCTAACACCGGGGAGCTGTTTTTT
CASSYRANTGELFF
>TRBD2|TRBJ2-7|once|TRBV5-8
TGTGCCAGCAGCTCGGCTAGCGGGAGTTTATACGAGCAGTACTTC
CASSSASGSLYEQYF
>TRBD2|TRBJ2-7|.|TRBV7-2
TGTGCCAGCAGCTTAGTCACGCTAGCGGGAGTCCAATCCTACGAGCAGTACTTC
CASSLVTLAGVQSYEQYF
>.|TRBJ2-3|.|TRBV6-5
TGTGCCAGCAGTTACTTGACCCCGAGGACAGATACGCAGTATTTT
CASSYLTPRTDTQYF
>TRBD2|TRBJ2-7|.|TRBV14
TGTGCCAGCAGCCAAAGTCTAGCGGGAGTAATCGAGCAGTACTTC
CASSQSLAGVIEQYF
>TRBD1|TRBJ2-3|once|TRBV10-3
TGTGCCATCAGTGAGTTGACAGGGCCAGATACGCAGTATTTT
CAISELTGPDTQYF
>TRBD1|TRBJ1-1|.|TRBV19
TGTGCCAGTAGTATAGATGGGACAGGGTCAATGAACACTGAAGCTTTCTTT
CASSIDGTGSMNTEAFF
>TRBD1|TRBJ2-2|.|TRBV5-4
TGTGCCAGCAGATCGACAGGGGGCTACACCGGGGAGCTGTTTTTT
CASRSTGGYTGELFF
>.|TRBJ1-1|once|TRBV6-5
TGTGCCAGCAGTTACCTACAGGGAGGGGCGAACACTGAAGCTTTCTTT
CASSYLQGGANTEAFF
>TRBD2|TRBJ2-1|.|TRBV12-3/TRBV12-4
TGTGCCAGCAGGGACTTTAGCGGGAATGAGCAGTTCTTC
CASRDFSGNEQFF
>TRBD2|TRBJ2-5|once|TRBV6-5
TGTGCCAGCAGTTACACCTTAGCGGGAGGGCGGGAGACCCAGTACTTC
CASSYTLAGGRETQYF
>TRBD2|TRBJ2-1|.|TRBV9
TGTGCCAGCAGCCCCCGAGAGGGCGGGAGCTCCTACAATGAGCAGTTCTTC
CASSPREGGSSYNEQFF
>.|TRBJ1-2|.|TRBV7-2
TGTGCCAGCAGCTTCACGGGAGGGAACTATGGCTACACCTTC
CASSFTGGNYGYTF
>.|TRBJ2-3|.|TRBV9
TGTGCCAGCAGCCCGGGAGCGGCAGATACGCAGTATTTT
CASSPGAADTQYF
>TRBD1|TRBJ1-1|.|TRBV12-5
TGTGCTAGTGGTTCAGACCGGGACAGGGAGACTTTCTTT
CASGSDRDRETFF
>.|TRBJ2-6|.|TRBV6-5
TGTGCCAGCGGAGGGTTAGGGTCTGGGGCCAACGTCCTGACTTTC
CASGGLGSGANVLTF
>TRBD1|TRBJ1-2|.|TRBV10-3
TGTGCCATCAGTGACCCAACACTCCAGACAGGGAATGGCTACACCTTC
CAISDPTLQTGNGYTF
>.|TRBJ2-2|.|TRBV2
TGTGCCAGCAAAGACGGGCAGGGTAGGGCGAACACCGGGGAGCTGTTTTTT
CASKDGQGRANTGELFF
>.|TRBJ1-1|.|TRBV19
TGTGCCAGTCGCCAGGGATACACTGAAGCTTTCTTT
CASRQGYTEAFF
>.|TRBJ2-4|.|TRBV11-2
TGTGCCAGCAGATTCTCCCGTAACAGAGTAAACATTCAGTACTTC
CASRFSRNRVNIQYF
>.|TRBJ2-3|.|TRBV7-2
TGTGCCAGCAGCCCTGGTTTGCGGGGCACAGATACGCAGTATTTT
CASSPGLRGTDTQYF